The 30 T cell receptor beta chains given below trace back to one sample, sequenced in a study of shared clonotypes between healthy human individuals (dated by TCRdb to the early 2020s). Libraries were constructed by the immunoSEQ multiplex PCR assay. TCRdb mirrors the immuneACCESS table, restricted to in-frame sequences. Some clones are absent from its copies; in checked studies, under half trace to an unresolved V gene, and the reason for the others is unknown. In this sample the table shows about 2.3 million clones, 85% to 95% of which occur a single time. More than 0.35% of the sample comes from the top ten. Sequencing was performed on naive CD4+ T cells from PBMCs. In the paper's terms, the cell subset or site label means: CD45RA+ positively selected. The receptors originated from a man aged 18 to 29 in good health. Some clones in this sample may be carry-over from other donors' samples.

V and J are TRBV4-1 and TRBJ1-1, with 7 nucleotides matching TRBD1. Germline loops: CDR1 MGHRA, CDR2 YSYEKL. This CDR3 spans 17 amino acids. V dropped 2 bases and J dropped 1; count of bases not matched to a gene: 10. This CDR3 is CASSQIRGGRKNTEAFF. For the CDR3, the DNA is TGCGCCAGCAGCCAAATCCGAGGGGGCAGAAAGAACACTGAAGCTTTCTTT.

The chain carries TRBV6-5 and TRBJ1-2; D not certain. Germline V lookup: CDR1 MNHEY, CDR2 SVGAGI. The CDR3 sequence is 13 residues long. V lost 5 bases and J lost 7, with 14 bases in between. The CDR3 DNA is TGTGCCAGCAGTCCACCCGGCGGTCTTGGCTACACCTTC. Its protein product is CASSPPGGLGYTF.

The rearrangement joins TRBV5-1 to TRBJ2-5; a possible D gene is TRBD2 (6 bases). This CDR3 is 15 amino acids long. Trimming took 0 bases from V and 3 from J, leaving 12 bases between them. Germline-derived CDR1 and CDR2 are SGHRS and YFSETQ. For the CDR3, the DNA is TGCGCCAGCAGCTTGGGCGGGATTAGGGAAGAGACCCAGTACTTC. Protein sequence: CASSLGGIREETQYF. Supplemented by reference TRBV5-1 and TRBJ2-5, the full variable domain reads KAGVTQTPRYLIKTRGQQVTLSCSPISGHRSVSWYQQTPGQGLQFLFEYFSETQRNKGNFPGRFSGRQFSNSRSEMNVSTLELGDSALYLCASSLGGIREETQYFGPGTRLLVL.

The chain is built from TRBV27 and TRBJ2-3; D not resolved. Trimming cost V 6 bases and J 6 bases, with 13 bases left between them. The CDR3 is 13 residues long. Looked up from germline, CDR1 is MNHEY and CDR2 is SMNVEV (reference sequence). The CDR3 DNA follows: TGTGCCAGCAGCATGCTACTCGTCGATACGCAGTATTTT. Translating gives CASSMLLVDTQYF.

The chain combines TRBV7-3 with TRBJ2-5; D not certain. The CDR3 is made up of 13 amino acids. The germline CDR1 and CDR2 sequences are SGHTA and FQGTGA. V lost 5 bases and J lost 5, with 12 bases in between. This CDR3 reads CASSPRLFETQYF. The DNA for the CDR3 is TGTGCCAGCAGCCCGAGACTCTTTGAGACCCAGTACTTC.

V and J are TRBV7-2 and TRBJ1-1; D perhaps matches TRBD1 (5 bases). V shed 2 bases and J shed 0 bases, with 13 bases lying between them. Germline assignment: CDR1 SGHTA and CDR2 FQGNSA. CDR3 size: 16 residues. The DNA of the CDR3 is TGTGCCAGCAGCTTACAGGGTGCAAGGGTGAACACTGAAGCTTTCTTT. This translates into CASSLQGARVNTEAFF.

The chain uses TRBV6-5 and TRBJ1-2, with D tentatively TRBD1 (5 bases). Trimming shortened V by 4 bases and J by 7 bases, and 10 bases separated the two germline ends. Per germline, CDR1 MNHEY and CDR2 SVGAGI. This CDR3 has 12 residues. CDR3 protein: CASSWGGRGYTF. The CDR3 DNA follows: TGTGCCAGCAGTTGGGGCGGCCGTGGCTACACCTTC.

The genes are TRBV29-1 and TRBJ2-7; D might be TRBD1 (5 bases). Trimming left V 6 bases short and J 5 bases short, with 14 bases between. The V gene's germline CDR1 is SQVTM and CDR2 ANQGSEA. The CDR3 covers 12 residues. CDR3 DNA sequence: TGCAGCGTCCTTGGGCAGGGTGACGAGCAGTACTTC. It yields the protein CSVLGQGDEQYF.

The V gene is TRBV21-1, the J gene TRBJ2-3; the table's D call, TRBD1, was not checked against the DNA. TRBV21-1 is tagged as a pseudogene. The CDR3 runs 18 residues. The CDR3 loop reads CASSKVLYYGTGDETQYF. For the CDR3, the DNA is TGTGCCAGCAGCAAAGTTCTCTATTACGGGACAGGTGATGAGACGCAGTATTTT.

This clone appeared a single time. The CDR3 coding sequence is TGTGCCAGCAGTGGACTACTAGCGGGAGACTACAATGAGCAGTTCTTC. Amino acids: CASSGLLAGDYNEQFF. The chain carries TRBV25-1 and TRBJ2-1, with 11 bases identical to TRBD2. The trim removed 4 bases at V and 3 bases at J, leaving 5 bases unmatched. CDR1 and CDR2 from the germline V gene are MGHDK and SYGVNS. The CDR3 consists of 16 residues.

The rearrangement links TRBV2 to TRBJ1-5; D ambiguous. CDR3 length: 13 residues. V lost 2 bases and J lost 3, with 5 bases in between. Germline CDR1 SNHLY, CDR2 FYNNEI. CDR3 sequence (DNA): TGTGCCAGCAGTGAACGGATCAATCAGCCCCAGCATTTT. This sequence encodes CASSERINQPQHF.

Concerning this clone itself: At the DNA level, this CDR3 is encoded by other sequences in the same sample as well. The chain employs TRBV7-2 and TRBJ2-3; TRBD2 aligns across 14 bases. The ends lost 4 bases at V and 3 bases at J; junction bases unmatched: 3. The CDR3 has 16 amino acids. The germline gives CDR1 SGHTA, CDR2 FQGNSA. The CDR3 spells CASSSRLAGGTDTQYF. CDR3 sequence (DNA): TGTGCCAGCAGCTCCAGACTAGCGGGAGGGACAGATACGCAGTATTTT.

The rearrangement uses TRBV5-1 and TRBJ2-2, with 11 bases fitting TRBD1. V was clipped by 4 bases and J by 7 bases; unmatched bases: 6. Germline V gene sequence: CDR1 SGHRS, CDR2 YFSETQ. The CDR3 length is 15 residues. This CDR3 reads CASSVGQGASGELFF. The CDR3 DNA reads as TGCGCCAGCAGCGTAGGACAGGGGGCTAGCGGGGAGCTGTTTTTT.

The gene calls are TRBV4-1 and TRBJ2-1, with TRBD2 identical over 9 bases. The length of the CDR3 is 19 residues. Looked up from germline, CDR1 is MGHRA and CDR2 is YSYEKL. J lost 0 bases, V lost 1 base, and 10 bases had no gene match. The CDR3 coding sequence is TGCGCCAGCAGCCAAGGGGTAGCGGGAGTTTGGAGCTCCTACAATGAGCAGTTCTTC. Amino acid sequence: CASSQGVAGVWSSYNEQFF.

The CDR3 loop reads CATSRLGQPYEQYF. The DNA of the CDR3 is TGTGCCACCAGCAGACTGGGACAGCCCTACGAGCAGTACTTC. This chain links TRBV15 with TRBJ2-7, with 7 bases aligning to TRBD1. Germline trimming cut 2 bases from V and 2 bases from J; bases unmatched to any gene: 3. The CDR3 is made up of 14 amino acids. Germline loops: CDR1 LNHNV, CDR2 YYDKDF (reference sequence).

The chain recombines TRBV2 with TRBJ2-1, with a weak D call TRBD2 (7 bases). The length of the CDR3 is 14 residues. In germline, CDR1 is SNHLY, CDR2 FYNNEI. Trimming removed 6 bases from V and 9 bases from J, with 18 bases in between. This CDR3 reads CASSDRTSGVEQFF. The CDR3, as DNA: TGTGCCAGCAGCGACAGGACTAGTGGGGTTGAGCAGTTCTTC.

The V call is TRBV7-9, the J call TRBJ2-7; a weak D match, TRBD2 (6 bases). CDR1 and CDR2 from the germline V gene are SEHNR and FQNEAQ (reference sequence). The ends were cut back, 4 bases at V and 9 bases at J, with 19 bases in the middle. CDR3 length equals 14 residues. The CDR3 nucleotides are TGTGCCAGCAGCTCCGGGACGGAGGGCCCCGCGCAGTACTTC. It specifies CASSSGTEGPAQYF.

The chain carries TRBV4-2 and TRBJ2-2, with 7 bases matching TRBD2. J was trimmed by 7 bases and V by 0 bases; bases with no gene match: 2. Germline CDR1 and CDR2: LGHNA and YNFKEQ. The CDR3 sequence is 14 residues long. CDR3 bases: TGTGCCAGCAGCCAAGATCCGGGGGGCGGGGAGCTGTTTTTT. It specifies CASSQDPGGGELFF.

The chain carries TRBV4-3 and TRBJ2-2; D is ambiguous. CDR1 is LGHNA, CDR2 YSLEER, per germline. This CDR3 has 13 residues. V lost 8 bases to trimming and J lost 5 bases, with 12 bases between them. This chain's CDR3 is CASRAVVTGELFF. In DNA form, the CDR3 reads TGCGCCAGCCGGGCAGTAGTGACCGGGGAGCTGTTTTTT.

J is TRBJ1-2 and V is TRBV9; TRBD1 matches at 9 bases. V trimming: 0 bases; J trimming: 8 bases; junction bases outside the gene matches: 11. The CDR3 has 16 residues. Germline-derived CDR1 and CDR2 are SGDLS and YYNGEE. The CDR3 region is CASSVDKRGTGNGYTF. CDR3 sequence (DNA): TGTGCCAGCAGCGTAGATAAAAGGGGGACAGGGAACGGCTACACCTTC.

The chain is built from TRBV9 and TRBJ1-6, with 8 bases matching TRBD1. The junction had 9 bases not matched to a gene; V was cut back by 3 bases and J by 7 bases. This CDR3 has 16 amino acids. Germline CDR1 and CDR2: SGDLS and YYNGEE. CDR3: CASSASADRGNSPLHF. The CDR3 DNA reads TGTGCCAGCAGCGCGTCCGCCGACAGGGGAAATTCACCCCTCCACTTT.

The rearrangement joins TRBV28 to TRBJ2-7; 8 bases fit TRBD2. The CDR3 spans 14 residues. Germline assignment: CDR1 MDHEN and CDR2 SYDVKM. The V gene end was trimmed by 5 bases and the J gene end by 1 base; junction bases not matched to a gene: 4. The CDR3 DNA sequence: TGTGCCAGCAGTAGAAGCGGGGGTTCCTACGAGCAGTACTTC. It is translated as CASSRSGGSYEQYF.

The rearrangement joins TRBV29-1 to TRBJ2-3; D may correspond to TRBD1 or TRBD2 (6 bases each). Germline assignment: CDR1 SQVTM and CDR2 ANQGSEA. V lost 4 bases and J 0 bases, leaving 11 bases between the germline ends. There are 14 residues in the CDR3. CDR3 in amino acids: CSVGGRGSTDTQYF. The CDR3 coding sequence is TGCAGCGTTGGGGGGCGGGGAAGCACAGATACGCAGTATTTT.

The J gene is TRBJ2-1, the V gene TRBV7-3; D may be TRBD1 (6 bases). The ends were cut back, 5 bases at V and 7 bases at J, with 18 bases in the middle. The CDR3 runs to 15 residues. In germline, CDR1 is SGHTA, CDR2 FQGTGA. CDR3 sequence reads: CASSHRDTISNEQFF. The CDR3 region has the DNA TGTGCCAGCAGCCACCGGGACACGATCTCGAATGAGCAGTTCTTC.

The chain employs TRBV6-5 and TRBJ1-5; D unresolved. V was pared by 2 bases and J by 3 bases, with 11 bases between. Germline CDR1 reads MNHEY; CDR2 reads SVGAGI. CDR3 size: 15 residues. CDR3: CASSYRRSSNQPQHF. The CDR3 DNA sequence: TGTGCCAGCAGTTACAGGCGGAGCTCCAATCAGCCCCAGCATTTT.

V and J are TRBV7-3 and TRBJ2-5; D not resolved. Germline lookup yields CDR1 SGHTA and CDR2 FQGTGA. The V and J ends lost 5 bases and 0 bases respectively, with 7 bases between them. This CDR3 is built from 13 residues. CDR3 sequence reads: CASSLLYQETQYF. In DNA, the CDR3 is TGTGCCAGCAGCCTCCTGTACCAAGAGACCCAGTACTTC.

The chain recombines TRBV28 with TRBJ1-2; D not resolved. The length of the CDR3 is 13 residues. The V and J ends lost 4 bases and 2 bases respectively, with 8 bases between them. Germline V gives CDR1 MDHEN, CDR2 SYDVKM. CDR3: CASSSAENYGYTF. The CDR3 coding sequence is TGTGCCAGCAGTTCCGCAGAGAACTATGGCTACACCTTC.

About this clone: Other DNA sequences in this specimen translate into the identical CDR3. The rearrangement uses TRBV18 and TRBJ2-5; D call uncertain. V was trimmed by 1 base and J by 1 base, leaving 7 bases between them. CDR1 and CDR2 from the germline V gene are KGHSH and LQKENI. CDR3 length: 14 residues. The CDR3 DNA reads as TGTGCCAGCTCACCACAGGGTATCCAAGAGACCCAGTACTTC. Translating gives CASSPQGIQETQYF. The whole variable domain, filled in from reference TRBV18 and TRBJ2-5, reads NAGVMQNPRHLVRRRGQEARLRCSPMKGHSHVYWYRQLPEEGLKFMVYLQKENIIDESGMPKERFSAEFPKEGPSILRIQQVVRGDSAAYFCASSPQGIQETQYFGPGTRLLVL.

V is TRBV7-8 and J is TRBJ2-7, with 7 bases identical to TRBD2. The V gene end was trimmed by 5 bases and the J gene end by 4 bases; junction bases not matched to a gene: 11. Germline assignment: CDR1 SGHVS and CDR2 FQNEAQ. The CDR3 is made up of 15 amino acids. CDR3 protein: CASSARAPGGYEQYF. CDR3 bases: TGTGCCAGCAGCGCCCGGGCTCCGGGAGGATACGAGCAGTACTTC.

CDR3 nucleotides: TGTGCCAGTAGTATCGTAAGGGGAAACGAAAAACTGTTTTTT. The encoded protein is CASSIVRGNEKLFF. The rearrangement joins TRBV19 to TRBJ1-4, with D possibly TRBD1 on 5 matching bases. Deletions cut 3 bases from V and 8 bases from J, with 13 bases between. The CDR3 is 14 amino acids. The germline V gene encodes CDR1 LNHDA and CDR2 SQIVND (reference sequence).